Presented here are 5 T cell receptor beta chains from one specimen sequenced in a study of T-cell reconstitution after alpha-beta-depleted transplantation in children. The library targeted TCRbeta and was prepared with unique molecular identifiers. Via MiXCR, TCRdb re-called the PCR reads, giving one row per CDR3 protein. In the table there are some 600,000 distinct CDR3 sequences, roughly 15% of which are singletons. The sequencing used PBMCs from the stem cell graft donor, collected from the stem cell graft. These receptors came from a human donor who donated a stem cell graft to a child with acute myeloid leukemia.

This CDR3 is CASSPPGTGGYEQYF. CDR3 nucleotides: TGTGCCAGCAGCCCCCCCGGGACAGGGGGCTACGAGCAGTACTTC. The gene calls are TRBV7-9 and TRBJ2-7, with TRBD1 matching 11 bases. This CDR3 has 15 residues. The trim removed 5 bases at V and 3 bases at J, leaving 6 bases unmatched. Per the germline V gene, CDR1 is SEHNR and CDR2 is FQNEAQ (reference sequence).

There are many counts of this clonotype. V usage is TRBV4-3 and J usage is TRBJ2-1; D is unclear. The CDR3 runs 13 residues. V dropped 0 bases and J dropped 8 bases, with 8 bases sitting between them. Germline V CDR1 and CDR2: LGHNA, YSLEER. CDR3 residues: CASSQDLRDEQFF. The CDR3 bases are TGCGCCAGCAGCCAAGATCTAAGGGATGAGCAGTTCTTC.

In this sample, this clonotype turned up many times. The CDR3 region has the DNA TGTGCCACCAGCCTGACAGGGGTTGGCACAGATACGCAGTATTTT. Amino acids: CATSLTGVGTDTQYF. The chain couples TRBV24-1 to TRBJ2-3, with 8 bases identical to TRBD1. With 7 bases clipped from V and 1 base from J, the junction kept 6 bases outside the gene matches. Looked up from germline, CDR1 is KGHDR and CDR2 is SFDVKD. The length of the CDR3 is 15 residues.

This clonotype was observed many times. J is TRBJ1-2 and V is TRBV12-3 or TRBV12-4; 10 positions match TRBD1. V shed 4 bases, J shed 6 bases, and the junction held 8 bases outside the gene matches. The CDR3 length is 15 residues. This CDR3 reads CASSSATGGADGYTF. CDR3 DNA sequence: TGTGCCAGCAGTTCGGCGACAGGGGGCGCGGATGGCTACACCTTC.

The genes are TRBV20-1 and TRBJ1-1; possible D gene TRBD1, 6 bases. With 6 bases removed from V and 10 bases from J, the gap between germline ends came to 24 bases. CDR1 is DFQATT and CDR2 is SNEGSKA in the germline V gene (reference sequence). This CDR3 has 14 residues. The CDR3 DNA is TGCAGTGCGGGGAGAGGGGGGCGAGAGGTTGGAGCTTTCTTT. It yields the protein CSAGRGGREVGAFF.